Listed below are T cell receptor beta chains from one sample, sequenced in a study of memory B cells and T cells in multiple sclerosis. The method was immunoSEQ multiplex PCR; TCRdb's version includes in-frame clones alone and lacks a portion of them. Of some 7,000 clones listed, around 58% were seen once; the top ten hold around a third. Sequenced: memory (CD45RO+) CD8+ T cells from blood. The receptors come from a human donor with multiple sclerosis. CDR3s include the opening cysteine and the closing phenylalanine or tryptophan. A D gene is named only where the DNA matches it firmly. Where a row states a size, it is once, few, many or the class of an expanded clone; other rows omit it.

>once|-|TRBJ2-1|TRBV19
CASSIVASVYNEQFF
TGTGCCAGTAGTATCGTCGCTAGCGTGTACAATGAGCAGTTCTTC
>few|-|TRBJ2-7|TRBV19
CASSSRTDLYEQYF
TGTGCCAGTAGTTCTAGGACAGACCTCTACGAGCAGTACTTC
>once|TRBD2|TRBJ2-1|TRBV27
CASSLFTSGIAYNEQFF
TGTGCCAGCAGTTTATTTACTAGCGGGATCGCCTACAATGAGCAGTTCTTC
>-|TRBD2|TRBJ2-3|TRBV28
CASSLLGRAIIDTQYF
TGTGCCAGCAGTCTTCTCGGGAGGGCCATCATAGATACGCAGTATTTT
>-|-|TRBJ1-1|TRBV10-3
CAIRTATGNTEAFF
TGTGCCATCAGAACTGCAACAGGGAACACTGAAGCTTTCTTT
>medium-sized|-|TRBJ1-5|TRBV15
CATSRKGQGSAPQHF
TGTGCCACCAGCAGAAAAGGGCAGGGGTCGGCCCCCCAGCATTTT
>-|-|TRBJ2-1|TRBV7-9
CASGSKDWGSYNEQFF
TGTGCCAGCGGTTCGAAGGACTGGGGCTCCTACAATGAGCAGTTCTTC
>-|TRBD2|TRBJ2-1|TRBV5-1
CASSPSGSIDNEQFF
TGCGCCAGCAGCCCTAGCGGGAGTATCGACAATGAGCAGTTCTTC
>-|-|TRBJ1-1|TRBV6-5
CAIESRVIPYEAFF
TGTGCCATCGAAAGTCGGGTGATCCCATATGAAGCTTTCTTT
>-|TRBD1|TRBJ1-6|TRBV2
CASSLKVSGGAGSPLHF
TGTGCCAGCAGTCTGAAGGTGTCAGGGGGCGCAGGTTCACCCCTCCACTTT
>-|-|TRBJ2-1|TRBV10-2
CASSETVTSSYNEQFF
TGCGCCAGCAGTGAGACAGTAACAAGCTCCTACAATGAGCAGTTCTTC
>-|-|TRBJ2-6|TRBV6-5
CASSGGTGANVLTF
TGTGCCAGCAGCGGAGGGACTGGGGCCAACGTCCTGACTTTC
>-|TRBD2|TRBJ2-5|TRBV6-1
CASSEGASGAETQYF
TGTGCCAGCAGTGAAGGGGCTAGCGGAGCAGAGACCCAGTACTTC
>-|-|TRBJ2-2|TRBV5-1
CASSLGGGTGELFF
TGCGCCAGCAGCTTGGGAGGGGGCACCGGGGAGCTGTTTTTT
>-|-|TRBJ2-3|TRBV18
CASSPMTEDTQYF
TGTGCCAGCTCACCCATGACAGAAGATACGCAGTATTTT
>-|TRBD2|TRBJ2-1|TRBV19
CASSIPGLAGDNEQFF
TGTGCCAGTAGTATCCCGGGACTAGCGGGTGACAATGAGCAGTTCTTC
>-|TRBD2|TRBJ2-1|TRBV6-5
CASSYGGTSINEQFF
TGTGCCAGCAGTTACGGCGGGACTAGCATTAATGAGCAGTTCTTC
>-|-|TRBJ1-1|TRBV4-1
CASSHDGGTEAFF
TGCGCCAGCAGCCATGACGGGGGGACTGAAGCTTTCTTT
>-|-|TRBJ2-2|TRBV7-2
CASSYRWTGELFF
TGTGCCAGCAGCTACCGGTGGACCGGGGAGCTGTTTTTT
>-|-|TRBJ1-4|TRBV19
CASRDNRSEKLFF
TGTGCCAGTAGGGACAATCGAAGTGAAAAACTGTTTTTT
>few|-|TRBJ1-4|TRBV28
CASSLTPRGSGEKLFF
TGTGCCAGCAGTCTCACCCCTAGGGGGTCCGGGGAAAAACTGTTTTTT
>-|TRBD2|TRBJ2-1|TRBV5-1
CASRYQGAGGSSYNEQFF
TGCGCCAGCAGGTACCAGGGAGCGGGGGGGAGCTCCTACAATGAGCAGTTCTTC
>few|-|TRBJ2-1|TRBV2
CASSSTSNAGNEQFF
TGTGCCAGCAGTTCCACTAGCAATGCGGGGAATGAGCAGTTCTTC
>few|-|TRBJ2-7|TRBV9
CASSAGKTTASLYEQYF
TGTGCCAGCAGCGCGGGCAAAACGACAGCTTCTCTCTACGAGCAGTACTTC
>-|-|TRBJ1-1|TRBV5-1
CASSPIGGENTEAFF
TGCGCCAGCAGCCCCATCGGGGGTGAGAACACTGAAGCTTTCTTT
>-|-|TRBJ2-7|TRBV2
CASSDRGISYEQYF
TGTGCCAGCAGTGACAGGGGAATTTCCTACGAGCAGTACTTC
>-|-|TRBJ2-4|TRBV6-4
CASSEAEKGVQYF
TGTGCCAGCAGTGAGGCCGAGAAAGGGGTACAGTACTTC
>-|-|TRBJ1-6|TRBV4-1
CASSQTSGESSYNSPLHF
TGCGCCAGCAGCCAAACCTCAGGGGAGAGCTCCTATAATTCACCCCTCCACTTT
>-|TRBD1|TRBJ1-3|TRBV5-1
CASSLFGQGAPSGNTIYF
TGCGCCAGCAGCTTATTTGGACAGGGCGCTCCCTCTGGAAACACCATATATTTT